This T cell receptor (beta chain) originates from a study of blood T cell repertoires in COVID-19. This clone was found a few times. Looked up from germline, CDR1 is MNHEY and CDR2 is SVGAGI. V was cut by 8 bases and J by 0 bases, with 7 bases left in between. The CDR3 runs 12 residues. Enrolled during active infection, Seattle patients were then followed longitudinally. Per the original methods: From reference gene primer amplification, estimates of nucleated cell counts were derived. Profiled with immunoSEQ multiplex PCR; TCRdb holds only in-frame clones, not every one. V and J calls and clone size come straight from that table; D and trimming were deduced from the DNA. The repertoire includes 200,000 to 300,000 clones, about four fifths of them detected once, and 6.5% to 9% sits in the top ten.

This chain joins TRBV6-5 and TRBJ1-1; D unclear. This TCR came from a woman of 80 years or more with COVID-19, enrolled during active disease. The sequenced sample consisted of peripheral blood. The CDR3 loop is CASSSMNTEAFF. CDR3 nucleotide sequence: TGTGCCAGCTCTTCTATGAACACTGAAGCTTTCTTT.